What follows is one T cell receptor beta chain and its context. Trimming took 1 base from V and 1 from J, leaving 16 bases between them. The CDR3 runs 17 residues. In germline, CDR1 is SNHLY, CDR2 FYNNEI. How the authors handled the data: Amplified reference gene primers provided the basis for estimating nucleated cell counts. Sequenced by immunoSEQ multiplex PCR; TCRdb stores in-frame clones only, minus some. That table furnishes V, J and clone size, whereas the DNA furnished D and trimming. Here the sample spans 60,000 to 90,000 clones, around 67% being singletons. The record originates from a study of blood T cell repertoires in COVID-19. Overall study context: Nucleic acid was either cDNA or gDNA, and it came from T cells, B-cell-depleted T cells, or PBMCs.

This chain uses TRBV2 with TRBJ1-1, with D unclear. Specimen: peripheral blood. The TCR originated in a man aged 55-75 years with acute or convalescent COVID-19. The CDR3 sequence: CASSEVSAGNGNTEAFF. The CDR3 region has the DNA TGTGCCAGCAGTGAAGTATCGGCGGGGAATGGGAACACTGAAGCTTTCTTT.